What follows are 27 T cell receptor beta chains derived from one specimen sequenced in a study of human T cells and chemical hapten exposure. TCRdb called the RACE reads again in MiXCR, with one record for every CDR3 protein. The data contain tens of thousands of distinct CDR3 sequences, roughly a tenth of them singletons. Time point defined: patch test 2, 6 weeks after DPC sensitization. Sample treatment: therapeutic diphenylcyclopropenone sensitization with weekly scalp DPC. The source material was whole blood, sampled in connection with sensitization to the hapten diphenylcyclopropenone (DPC). The origin of the receptors is a woman aged 45-65 years with alopecia areata. Some clones in this sample may be carry-over from other donors' samples.

This clonotype was counted ten times or more. CDR3 DNA: TGTGCCAGCAGCACTAAGAATCGACAGTCTGAAGCTTTCTTT. Its protein is CASSTKNRQSEAFF. This chain uses TRBV21-1 with TRBJ1-1; TRBD1 is taken as the D call from the table, unchecked against the DNA. TRBV21-1 is flagged as a pseudogene. There are 14 residues in the CDR3.

This clonotype appeared a few times. The chain is built from TRBV20-1 and TRBJ1-1, with no clear D. The CDR3 length is 12 residues. V lost 2 bases to trimming and J lost 1 base, with 5 bases between them. Per the germline V gene, CDR1 is DFQATT and CDR2 is SNEGSKA (reference sequence). The CDR3 DNA sequence: TGCAGTGCTAGATACACGAACACTGAAGCTTTCTTT. This translates into CSARYTNTEAFF.

This clonotype was counted between two and nine times. V is TRBV10-3 and J is TRBJ1-5, with D possibly TRBD1 on 5 matching bases. Germline-derived CDR1 and CDR2 are ENHRY and SYGVKD. This CDR3 contains 14 residues. Trimming pared 10 bases from V and 2 bases from J, leaving 15 bases between. The CDR3 bases are TGTGCCACCGAGGCGGGGGGTGGCAATCAGCCCCAGCATTTT. Translating it yields CATEAGGGNQPQHF.

The chain employs TRBV28 and TRBJ1-2; TRBD1 agrees at 9 bases. This CDR3 is built from 16 residues. Germline assignment: CDR1 MDHEN and CDR2 SYDVKM. V shed 5 bases and J 5 bases; nucleotides not matched to a gene: 12. The CDR3 region is CASSGPGQGLLYGYTF. The CDR3 bases are TGTGCCAGCAGTGGACCGGGACAGGGACTTTTATATGGCTACACCTTC.

In nucleotides, the CDR3 is TGTGCCAGCAGATATCCTGGTGGCTACACCTTC. Translation: CASRYPGGYTF. The rearrangement joins TRBV3-1 to TRBJ1-2; no definite D call. Trimming left V 6 bases short and J 7 bases short, with 9 bases between. This CDR3 has 11 residues. Germline loops: CDR1 LGHDT, CDR2 YNNKEL (reference sequence).

In its sample, this clonotype was seen many times. This chain uses TRBV20-1 with TRBJ1-6; 8 bases line up with TRBD1. The CDR3 runs 20 residues. V shed 1 base and J 7 bases; nucleotides not matched to a gene: 21. CDR1 is DFQATT, CDR2 SNEGSKA, per germline (reference sequence). The CDR3 bases are TGCAGTGCTAGAGTTGGCCTTGGGCAGGGGGCGCCGCAAGGGAATTCACCCCTCCACTTT. It yields the protein CSARVGLGQGAPQGNSPLHF.

The chain's CDR3 is CASSYAGVRETQYF. CDR3 nucleotide sequence: TGTGCCAGCAGTTACGCTGGGGTGAGAGAGACCCAGTACTTC. The rearrangement uses TRBV6-6 and TRBJ2-5; D is unresolved. Trimming left V 2 bases short and J 4 bases short, with 11 bases between. The V gene's germline CDR1 is MNHNY and CDR2 SVGAGI (reference sequence). The CDR3 extends over 14 amino acids.

This clonotype was counted at least ten times. This chain links TRBV27 with TRBJ2-1; 7 bases are shared with TRBD2. This CDR3 contains 16 residues. J lost 7 bases, V lost 3 bases, and 12 bases had no gene match. Germline values: CDR1 MNHEY, CDR2 SMNVEV (reference sequence). CDR3 protein: CASSLGGSPTWNEQFF. Written as DNA, the CDR3 is TGTGCCAGCAGTTTGGGCGGGAGTCCTACGTGGAATGAGCAGTTCTTC.

This clonotype has at least ten counts. This chain connects TRBV29-1 to TRBJ2-7; D is unresolved. Germline V gene data show CDR1 as SQVTM and CDR2 as ANQGSEA. The CDR3 is 11 residues long. The V and J ends lost 5 bases and 6 bases respectively, with 11 bases between them. Here the CDR3 DNA reads TGCAGCGTTACCAATTCCGGCGAGCAGTACTTC. It yields the protein CSVTNSGEQYF.

This clonotype was picked up a small number of times. The chain uses TRBV4-1 and TRBJ2-4; D gene unclear. V gave up 4 bases and J gave up 0 bases, with 10 bases separating them. CDR3 length: 15 residues. Germline V lookup: CDR1 MGHRA, CDR2 YSYEKL. CDR3 loop: CASSRRAGAKNIQYF. The CDR3 DNA follows: TGCGCCAGCAGCCGCCGAGCAGGAGCCAAAAACATTCAGTACTTC.

The chain uses TRBV20-1 and TRBJ2-7; tentatively, D is TRBD2 (6 bases). The V gene's germline CDR1 is DFQATT and CDR2 SNEGSKA (reference sequence). V was cut by 5 bases and J by 1 base, with 9 bases left in between. The CDR3 is 12 amino acids. The CDR3 loop reads CSAPSGSYEQYF. For the CDR3, the DNA is TGCAGTGCTCCGAGCGGGTCCTACGAGCAGTACTTC.

To note about this clonotype: This may be a read error, as it is one base from a much larger clone. The chain carries TRBV6-5 and TRBJ1-4, with 7 positions matching TRBD1. CDR3 length equals 12 residues. Germline loops: CDR1 MNHEY, CDR2 SVGAGI. The DNA for the CDR3 is TGTACCAGCAGTTACAGGGGTGAAAAACTGTTTTTT. Its protein product is CTSSYRGEKLFF.

The sample holds many counts of this clonotype. This sequence joins TRBV20-1 and TRBJ2-1, with 11 bases aligning to TRBD2. Looked up from germline, CDR1 is DFQATT and CDR2 is SNEGSKA (reference sequence). The CDR3 extends over 15 amino acids. Trimming removed 0 bases from V and 7 bases from J; junction bases left unmatched: 5. The CDR3 is CSARDVPSGRNEQFF. DNA for the CDR3: TGCAGTGCTAGAGATGTGCCTAGCGGGAGGAATGAGCAGTTCTTC.

This clonotype was found a few times. This chain connects TRBV7-2 to TRBJ2-2; maybe TRBD2 (5 bases). Germline loops: CDR1 SGHTA, CDR2 FQGNSA. With 2 bases removed from V and 7 bases from J, the gap between germline ends came to 14 bases. This CDR3 spans 15 amino acids. The CDR3 DNA follows: TGTGCCAGCAGCTTATACGTCCTAGCCGGCGGGGAGCTGTTTTTT. Amino acids: CASSLYVLAGGELFF. Looking up the rest from reference TRBV7-2 and TRBJ2-2 gives the full variable domain: GAGVSQSPSNKVTEKGKDVELRCDPISGHTALYWYRQSLGQGLEFLIYFQGNSAPDKSGLPSDRFSAERTGGSVSTLTIQRTQQEDSAVYLCASSLYVLAGGELFFGEGSRLTVL.

This clonotype was observed many times. The V gene is TRBV7-2, the J gene TRBJ2-3, with 7 bases fitting TRBD2. The V gene end was trimmed by 1 base and the J gene end by 4 bases; junction bases not matched to a gene: 11. Germline loops: CDR1 SGHTA, CDR2 FQGNSA. This CDR3 is 17 amino acids long. The CDR3 DNA reads as TGTGCCAGCAGCTTAGTTTGGGGAGGGGTTTCGCCAGATACGCAGTATTTT. It encodes CASSLVWGGVSPDTQYF.

This sequence joins TRBV28 and TRBJ2-7; 7 nucleotides match TRBD1. This CDR3 region has 14 residues. CDR1 is MDHEN and CDR2 is SYDVKM in the germline V gene. The trim removed 4 bases at V and 2 bases at J, leaving 5 bases unmatched. CDR3 bases: TGTGCCAGCAGTTCTGACAGGGCCCCCTACGAGCAGTACTTC. Protein: CASSSDRAPYEQYF. The variable domain in full, completed from reference TRBV28 and TRBJ2-7, reads DVKVTQSSRYLVKRTGEKVFLECVQDMDHENMFWYRQDPGLGLRLIYFSYDVKMKEKGDIPEGYSVSREKKERFSLILESASTNQTSMYLCASSSDRAPYEQYFGPGTRLTVT.

This clonotype was seen many times. The V and J genes are TRBV28 and TRBJ2-7; TRBD1 matches at 7 bases. The CDR3 totals 14 residues. Germline assignment: CDR1 MDHEN and CDR2 SYDVKM. V gave up 2 bases and J gave up 5 bases; unmatched junction bases: 6. The DNA for the CDR3 is TGTGCCAGCAGTTTAGTCGACAGGGACCACGAGCAGTACTTC. Translating it yields CASSLVDRDHEQYF.

The sample holds a few counts of this clonotype. J is TRBJ2-5 and V is TRBV5-1; TRBD2 aligns across 7 bases. The CDR3 is made up of 16 amino acids. Germline CDR1 reads SGHRS; CDR2 reads YFSETQ. V lost 5 bases, J lost 3 bases, and 13 bases stayed unmatched. The CDR3 loop reads CASRYQPGTTKETQYF. In DNA, the CDR3 is TGCGCCAGCAGATATCAGCCCGGGACTACAAAAGAGACCCAGTACTTC.

This clonotype was seen repeatedly, ten times or more. The chain recombines TRBV6-1 with TRBJ2-7; 7 bases fit TRBD1. Per the germline V gene, CDR1 is MNHNS and CDR2 is SASEGT. The CDR3 has 19 residues. The ends lost 6 bases at V and 2 bases at J; junction bases unmatched: 22. The CDR3 nucleotides are TGTGCCAGCAGGACTATAACGGGACAGCCAAATAGCAATCCCTACGAGCAGTACTTC. The encoded protein is CASRTITGQPNSNPYEQYF.

This chain uses TRBV7-9 with TRBJ2-1; D perhaps matches TRBD1 (6 bases). Trimming shortened V by 2 bases and J by 7 bases, and 9 bases separated the two germline ends. Germline lookup yields CDR1 SEHNR and CDR2 FQNEAQ (reference sequence). The CDR3 covers 13 residues. As DNA, the CDR3 is TGTGCCAGCAGCTTATCAGGGGTAAATGAGCAGTTCTTC. Translating gives CASSLSGVNEQFF.

The genes are TRBV9 and TRBJ1-6; D not certain. Germline V gene data show CDR1 as SGDLS and CDR2 as YYNGEE. The CDR3 loop spans 16 amino acids. V was shortened by 1 base and J by 5 bases, with 13 bases between the two germline ends. CDR3 sequence reads: CASSVSPVEHNSPLHF. The CDR3 bases are TGTGCCAGCAGCGTATCCCCCGTGGAGCATAATTCACCCCTCCACTTT.

This clonotype was recorded at least ten times. V is TRBV29-1 and J is TRBJ2-3; 10 bases match TRBD1. The CDR3 sequence is 13 residues long. The ends lost 7 bases at V and 10 bases at J; junction bases unmatched: 11. Per the germline V gene, CDR1 is SQVTM and CDR2 is ANQGSEA. The CDR3 DNA is TGCAGCGGCGGGACAGGGGCCACCAATTCGCAGTATTTT. This codes for CSGGTGATNSQYF.

There are a few counts of this clonotype. The gene calls are TRBV6-2 or TRBV6-3 and TRBJ2-1, with 8 bases matching TRBD2. CDR3 length: 18 residues. V was pared by 2 bases and J by 0 bases, with 9 bases of the junction left unmatched. The germline CDR1 and CDR2 sequences are MNHEY and SVGEGT. The CDR3 DNA reads as TGTGCCAGCAGTTACCCCACCAGCGGGAGAAGCTCCTACAATGAGCAGTTCTTC. It encodes CASSYPTSGRSSYNEQFF.

Concerning this clonotype: A much more abundant neighbour one base away suggests this may be a read error. The rearrangement uses TRBV6-1 and TRBJ1-6; D remains ambiguous. The CDR3 loop spans 14 amino acids. Germline-derived CDR1 and CDR2 are MNHNS and SASEGT. The CDR3, as DNA: TGTGCCAGCAGAGAAGTCTCTGGGAATTCACCCCTCCACTTT. This translates into CASREVSGNSPLHF.

This clonotype was seen ten or more times. J is TRBJ2-7 and V is TRBV6-2 or TRBV6-3, with 7 bases matching TRBD1. The V and J ends lost 2 bases and 2 bases, in that order; junction bases with no gene match: 15. Germline-derived CDR1 and CDR2 are MNHEY and SVGEGT. The CDR3 loop spans 18 amino acids. The CDR3, as DNA: TGTGCCAGCAGTTACCAACCCCCATGGGACAGAATTACCTACGAGCAGTACTTC. It is translated as CASSYQPPWDRITYEQYF.

This clonotype was seen a handful of times. V usage is TRBV20-1 and J usage is TRBJ2-5; TRBD2 matches at 8 bases. V shed 3 bases and J 4 bases; nucleotides not matched to a gene: 7. Germline-derived CDR1 and CDR2 are DFQATT and SNEGSKA (reference sequence). There are 14 residues in the CDR3. In DNA, the CDR3 is TGCAGTGCTAGGTCAGGGACTAGAGGAGAGACCCAGTACTTC. Protein: CSARSGTRGETQYF.

This clonotype has just a few counts. The CDR3 DNA sequence: TGCGCCAGCAGCCAAGGTCCACGGTCGAACACCGGGGAGCTGTTTTTT. Translated, it gives CASSQGPRSNTGELFF. The gene calls are TRBV4-1 and TRBJ2-2; the D is unclear. The CDR3 extends over 16 amino acids. Trimming took 1 base from V and 0 from J, leaving 9 bases between them. CDR1 is MGHRA and CDR2 is YSYEKL in the germline V gene.